This T cell receptor beta chain comes out of a study of T cell repertoires in aging, cancer and after chemotherapy. About the research overall: The full dataset contained around 8.2 million TCR reads.

The template was genomic DNA from peripheral blood, not RNA. TRB rearrangements spanning V, D and J were amplified using mixed TRB-A/B primers. TCRdb reprocessed the multiplex PCR reads via MiXCR and lists one record per CDR3 protein. The repertoire holds approximately 2,000 distinct CDR3 sequences, with around a quarter as singletons. The germline V gene has CDR1 LNHDA and CDR2 SQIVND (reference sequence). The CDR3 is 16 amino acids. The J segment lost 8 bases and the V segment lost 0 bases, leaving 7 bases of the junction unmatched. General study findings and limits: In healthy donors, age-related TCR diversity loss mainly reflected lost richness. Compared with age-matched healthy donors, untreated hematological or solid cancer patients showed higher blood TCR clonality.

As for this clonotype: Its target is unknown.

The source material was blood. V gene TRBV19 combines with J gene TRBJ2-1, with 10 bases that match TRBD2. The clonotype was recovered from a human donor with a solid tumor. CDR3 nucleotides: TGTGCCAGTAGTATAGATGGAGCTAGCGGGAGTTATGAGCAGTTCTTC. This gives the protein CASSIDGASGSYEQFF.